The clone carrying this TCR beta chain turned up a few times. Its target is unknown. The data originate from a study of identical twins. Study-level results: The same donors were not followed; conclusions instead depended on cross-sectional statistical analysis. High-abundance cord blood beta clonotypes had fewer insertions; memory repertoires showed none.

The CDR3 is 16 amino acids. Losses at the gene ends were 3 bases for V and 2 bases for J; bases not matched to a gene: 5. Germline CDR1 and CDR2: DFQATT and SNEGSKA (reference sequence). Donors uniformly comprised healthy Caucasians. It was template switching that added a universal primer site, and there were unique molecular identifiers on the cDNA. TCRdb processed the 5' RACE reads anew with MiXCR; each CDR3 protein has one entry. This sample has over 550,000 distinct CDR3 sequences, with roughly 7.1% found just once. The sample was also linked to a second study, of yellow fever vaccine responses in identical twins.

This receptor was obtained from a woman between 18 and 30 years old in good health. The sequenced sample consisted of PBMCs. This chain uses TRBV20-1 with TRBJ2-1, with 12 bases matching TRBD2. The DNA for the CDR3 is TGCAGTGCTAGGGAGACTAGCGGGAGCCCCTACAATGAGCAGTTCTTC. Translating it yields CSARETSGSPYNEQFF.